The T cell receptor (beta chain) described here comes from a study of control samples from healthy donors and cancer patients. Assay: immunoSEQ multiplex PCR; the TCRdb copy retains only in-frame clones and omits some. The sample lists 110,000 to 150,000 clones, around nine tenths occurring once. This clonotype was obtained from a man in his thirties or forties in good health. Sample: blood.

CDR3 sequence: CASTHGRGATSPLHF. The DNA of the CDR3 is TGTGCCAGTACCCACGGGAGGGGGGCGACGTCACCCCTCCACTTT. The V and J genes are TRBV19 and TRBJ1-6; perhaps TRBD1 as D (6 bases). V lost 7 bases, J lost 10 bases, and 20 bases lay in between. The CDR3 length is 15 residues. Germline loops: CDR1 LNHDA, CDR2 SQIVND (reference sequence).